One sample yielded the 15 T cell receptor beta chains listed below, sequenced in a study of tumor and adjacent non-tumor tissue in lung cancer. RNA was extracted from bulk tissue without any cell sorting. The normal lung tissue was taken more than 3 cm from the tumor edge. Three rounds of nested PCR, following a modified ARM-PCR protocol, produced the TCRbeta library. TCRdb reprocessed the multiplex PCR reads via MiXCR and lists one record per CDR3 protein. The sample has 90,000 to 100,000 distinct CDR3 sequences; roughly 78% are singletons. Sequencing used distant non-tumor lung tissue. These receptors were taken from a man in his fifties or sixties with small cell lung cancer.

The chain combines TRBV24-1 with TRBJ2-1; D unresolved. Germline CDR1 reads KGHDR; CDR2 reads SFDVKD. V was pared by 7 bases and J by 5 bases, with 11 bases between. The CDR3 runs 13 residues. The CDR3 region is CATSQGSNNEQFF. In DNA form, the CDR3 reads TGTGCCACCAGCCAAGGCAGCAACAATGAGCAGTTCTTC.

Notes on this clonotype: The junction shows a germline mismatch at one end, possibly a read error. The V gene is TRBV6-5, the J gene TRBJ1-2; tentatively, D is TRBD1 (5 bases). CDR3 length: 15 residues. CDR1 and CDR2 (germline): MNHEY, SVGAGI. The CDR3 sequence is CASRTGTLANYGHTF. In DNA form, the CDR3 reads TGTGCCAGCCGAACAGGCACCCTTGCTAACTATGGCCACACCTTC.

This clonotype was recorded a few times. V and J are TRBV11-2 and TRBJ2-3, with D perhaps assigned TRBD1 or TRBD2 (5 bases each). The CDR3 is made up of 17 amino acids. The germline V gene has CDR1 SGHAT and CDR2 FQNNGV. Trimming took off 4 bases at V and 3 bases at J, with 20 bases between the two ends. The CDR3, as DNA: TGTGCCAGCAGCTCCGGGACCCAATTATCGAAGACAGATACGCAGTATTTT. Its protein product is CASSSGTQLSKTDTQYF.

This clonotype has just one count. The chain carries TRBV7-9 and TRBJ2-5; a possible D gene is TRBD2 (6 bases). Germline CDR1 reads SEHNR; CDR2 reads FQNEAQ (reference sequence). This CDR3 region has 19 residues. V was cut by 4 bases and J by 10 bases, with 34 bases left in between. CDR3 sequence reads: CASSSPQGGGLAGGPDQYF. The CDR3 bases are TGTGCCAGCAGCTCTCCCCAGGGTGGCGGGCTAGCAGGAGGGCCGGACCAGTACTTC.

A word on this clonotype: One end of the junction varies from germline; a read error may be responsible. The V call is TRBV11-2, the J call TRBJ1-1, with 9 bases that match TRBD1. Germline V gene lookup returns CDR1 SGHAT and CDR2 FQNNGV. CDR3 size: 17 residues. CDR3 sequence: CTSSLTGGVGMNTEVFF. The DNA of the CDR3 is TGTACCAGCAGCTTAACAGGGGGCGTGGGTATGAACACTGAAGTTTTCTTT.

By sample share, this clonotype is medium-sized (0.01 to 0.1%). The chain recombines TRBV11-2 with TRBJ2-3; D might be TRBD1 or TRBD2, each matching 6 bases. Looked up from germline, CDR1 is SGHAT and CDR2 is FQNNGV. The CDR3 has 16 residues. V dropped 4 bases and J dropped 3 bases, with 17 bases sitting between them. CDR3 DNA: TGTGCCAGCAGCTCAACTCTAGGAGGGGGAACAGATACGCAGTATTTT. Encoded protein: CASSSTLGGGTDTQYF.

Note on this clonotype: An end of the junction does not agree with germline; a read error may underlie this. This chain uses TRBV12-3 or TRBV12-4 with TRBJ2-5; weak D call: TRBD1 (6 bases). This CDR3 comprises 14 residues. CDR3 DNA sequence: TGTGCAAGCAGTCCAGGACAGATCCAAGAGTCCCAGTACTTC. Its translation is CASSPGQIQESQYF.

The chain links TRBV7-9 to TRBJ2-1, with a tentative D call TRBD2 (6 bases). Per germline, CDR1 SEHNR and CDR2 FQNEAQ (reference sequence). The CDR3 has 13 amino acids. Trimming took 5 bases from V and 15 from J, leaving 20 bases between them. The CDR3 spells CASSPWTNGSRFF. Here the CDR3 DNA reads TGTGCCAGCAGCCCCTGGACTAACGGGAGTCGGTTCTTC.

Remarks on this clonotype: The junction does not match germline at one end; this may be a read error. The rearrangement links TRBV6-2 or TRBV6-3 to TRBJ2-3; D unclear. CDR3 size: 14 residues. Per germline, CDR1 MNHEY and CDR2 SVGEGT. The CDR3 loop reads CVSSYRVATDTQYF. CDR3 DNA sequence: TGTGTCAGCAGTTATAGGGTAGCCACAGATACGCAGTATTTT.

This clonotype was seen once. At one end the junction does not follow the germline gene, possibly because of a read error. The rearrangement joins TRBV6-6 to TRBJ2-1; D remains ambiguous. Germline V gene sequence: CDR1 MNHNY, CDR2 SVGAGI (reference sequence). This CDR3 has 18 amino acids. Here the CDR3 reads CANSYPRVRGSTYNEQFF. The DNA for the CDR3 is TGTGCCAACAGTTACCCACGCGTCCGCGGCAGTACCTACAATGAGCAGTTCTTC.

Worth noting for this clonotype: A junction end diverges from the germline sequence, so it may reflect a read error. The rearrangement joins TRBV6-2 or TRBV6-3 to TRBJ1-6; D possibly corresponds to TRBD1 (5 bases). CDR1 and CDR2 (germline): MNHEY, SVGEGT. CDR3 length equals 15 residues. CDR3 nucleotides: TGTGTCAGCAATACAGGAGGTCGGTATAATTCACCCCTCCACTTT. This translates into CVSNTGGRYNSPLHF.

A note on this clonotype: Given a much more abundant clone one base away, this may be a read error. This chain joins TRBV7-8 and TRBJ2-7; a possible D gene is TRBD1 (6 bases). The CDR3 sequence is 13 residues long. Germline CDR1 is SGHVS and CDR2 is FQNEAQ. The CDR3 nucleotides read TGTACCAGCAGCTTAGACAGGCCCTACGAGCAGTACTTC. Its protein is CTSSLDRPYEQYF.

The V gene is TRBV10-3, the J gene TRBJ2-3; possibly TRBD1 for D (5 bases). Germline loops: CDR1 ENHRY, CDR2 SYGVKD. This CDR3 has 15 residues. The CDR3 DNA reads TGTGTCATAGACCGGCAGGGATCTAGCACAGATACGCAGTATTTT. Protein: CVIDRQGSSTDTQYF.

This clonotype was seen repeatedly, ten times or more. The genes are TRBV6-6 and TRBJ1-3; D remains unclear. The germline V and J ends were trimmed by 2 bases and 8 bases, with 13 bases remaining between them. Germline assignment: CDR1 MNHNY and CDR2 SVGAGI (reference sequence). CDR3 length: 14 residues. DNA for the CDR3: TGTGCCAGCAGTTACCTCTCCGGGGAGGACACCATATATTTT. Amino acids: CASSYLSGEDTIYF.

This chain links TRBV11-3 with TRBJ2-7; D may be TRBD1 or TRBD2 (5 bases each). This CDR3 is 15 amino acids long. Germline values: CDR1 SGHNT, CDR2 YENEEA. This CDR3 is CASSVTGTGFYRQYV. The CDR3 nucleotides read TGTGCCAGCAGCGTCACCGGGACGGGGTTTTACAGGCAGTATGTC.